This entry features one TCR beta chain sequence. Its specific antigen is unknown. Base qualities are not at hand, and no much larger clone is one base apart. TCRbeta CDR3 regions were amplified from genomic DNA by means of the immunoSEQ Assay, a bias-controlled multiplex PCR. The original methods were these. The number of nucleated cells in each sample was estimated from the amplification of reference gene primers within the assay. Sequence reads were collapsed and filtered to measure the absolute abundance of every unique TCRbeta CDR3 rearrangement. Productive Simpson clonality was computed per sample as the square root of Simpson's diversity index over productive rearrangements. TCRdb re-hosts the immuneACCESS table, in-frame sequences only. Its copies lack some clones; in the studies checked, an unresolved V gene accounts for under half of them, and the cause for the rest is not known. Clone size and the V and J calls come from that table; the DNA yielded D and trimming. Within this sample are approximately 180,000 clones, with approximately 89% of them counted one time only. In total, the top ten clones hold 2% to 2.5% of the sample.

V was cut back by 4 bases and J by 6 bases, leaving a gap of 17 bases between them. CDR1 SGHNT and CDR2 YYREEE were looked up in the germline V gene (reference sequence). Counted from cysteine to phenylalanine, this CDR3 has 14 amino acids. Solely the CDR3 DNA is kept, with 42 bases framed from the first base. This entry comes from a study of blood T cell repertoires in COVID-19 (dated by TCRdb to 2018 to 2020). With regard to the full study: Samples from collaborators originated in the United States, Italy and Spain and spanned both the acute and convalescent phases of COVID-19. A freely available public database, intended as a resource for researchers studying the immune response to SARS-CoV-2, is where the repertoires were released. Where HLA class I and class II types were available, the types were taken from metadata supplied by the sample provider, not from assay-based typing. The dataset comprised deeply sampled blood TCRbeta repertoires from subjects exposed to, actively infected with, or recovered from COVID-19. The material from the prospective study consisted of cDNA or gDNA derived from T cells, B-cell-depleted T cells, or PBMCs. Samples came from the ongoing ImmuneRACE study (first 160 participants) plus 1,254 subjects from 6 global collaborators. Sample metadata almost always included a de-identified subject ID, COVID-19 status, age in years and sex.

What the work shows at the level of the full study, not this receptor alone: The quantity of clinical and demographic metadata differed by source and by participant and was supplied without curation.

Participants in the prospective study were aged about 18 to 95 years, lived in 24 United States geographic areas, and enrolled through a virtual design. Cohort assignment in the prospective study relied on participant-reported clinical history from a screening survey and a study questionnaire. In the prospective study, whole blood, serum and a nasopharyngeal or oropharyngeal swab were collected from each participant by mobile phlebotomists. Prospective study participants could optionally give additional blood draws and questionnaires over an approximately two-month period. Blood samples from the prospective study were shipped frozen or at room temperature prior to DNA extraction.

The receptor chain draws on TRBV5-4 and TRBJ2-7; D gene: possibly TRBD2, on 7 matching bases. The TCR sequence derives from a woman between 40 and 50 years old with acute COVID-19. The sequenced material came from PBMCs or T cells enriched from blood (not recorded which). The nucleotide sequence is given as TGTGCCAGCAGCACCGAGGGGGGGTTTAGCGAGCAGTACTTC. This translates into CASSTEGGFSEQYF.